Listed below are T cell receptor beta chains from one sample, sequenced in a study of T cell repertoires in cytomegalovirus infection. From the reads, TCRdb called clonotypes with MiXCR, one entry per CDR3 protein. The sample carries hundreds of thousands of distinct CDR3 sequences, 30% to 40% recorded once. The antigens for these receptors are not known. The sample in question was cultured CD8+ T cells from PBMCs, obtained from culture after CMV antigen stimulation. These receptors all stem from a human donor in good health (CMV status not recorded). Some clones in this sample may be carry-over from other donors' samples. CDR3s include the opening cysteine and the closing phenylalanine or tryptophan. D genes are given only for firm matches. Clone size is stated in some rows and not others, as once, few, many or a class when expanded.

clone_size j_call d_call v_call cdr3_aa cdr3_nt
NA TRBJ2-2 NA TRBV7-2 CASSLLAVTGELFF TGTGCCAGCAGCTTATTGGCGGTGACCGGGGAGCTGTTTTTT
many TRBJ1-1 NA TRBV7-6 CASSLDATDMDTEAFF TGTGCCAGCAGCTTAGATGCTACCGATATGGACACTGAAGCTTTCTTT
many TRBJ2-5 TRBD2 TRBV6-6 CASSSYPGGRKETQYF TGTGCCAGCAGTTCCTACCCCGGGGGGAGAAAAGAGACCCAGTACTTC
many TRBJ2-3 NA TRBV7-8 CASSPHIGGATDTQYF TGTGCCAGCAGCCCCCACATTGGGGGGGCCACAGATACGCAGTATTTT
NA TRBJ2-1 NA TRBV7-9 CASSLAKGSQFF TGTGCCAGCAGCTTAGCTAAGGGGTCCCAGTTCTTC
few TRBJ1-1 TRBD1 TRBV10-3 CAISGGEGANEAFF TGTGCCATCAGTGGAGGGGAGGGGGCGAATGAAGCTTTCTTT
NA TRBJ2-3 NA TRBV4-1 CASSQVSEGLADTQYF TGCGCCAGCAGCCAAGTTTCGGAGGGTTTGGCAGATACGCAGTATTTT
few TRBJ2-1 NA TRBV28 CASSGYQGTSYNEQFF TGTGCCAGCAGTGGGTACCAAGGTACCTCGTACAATGAGCAGTTCTTC
few TRBJ1-6 NA TRBV27 CASSLRDRRSPLHF TGTGCCAGCAGTTTACGGGACCGGAGGTCACCCCTCCACTTT
NA TRBJ1-5 NA TRBV4-1 CASSQGVGQLHNQPQHF TGCGCCAGCAGCCAAGGGGTAGGACAGTTACACAATCAGCCCCAGCATTTT
many TRBJ2-1 TRBD2 TRBV7-9 CASSLMGTSPPPTEQFF TGTGCCAGCAGCTTAATGGGGACTAGCCCCCCACCCACTGAGCAGTTCTTC
NA TRBJ2-1 TRBD2 TRBV9 CASSVGRTSGGAFYNEQFF TGTGCCAGCAGCGTAGGTAGGACTAGCGGGGGGGCCTTCTACAATGAGCAGTTCTTC
few TRBJ2-1 NA TRBV4-1 CASSHPSRGASYNEQFF TGCGCCAGCAGCCATCCGAGCCGGGGGGCCTCCTACAATGAGCAGTTCTTC
many TRBJ1-5 NA TRBV7-8 CASSLPRDRAEENQPQHF TGTGCCAGCAGCTTGCCGAGGGACCGCGCGGAAGAGAATCAGCCCCAGCATTTT
few TRBJ2-7 NA TRBV10-3 CAISDEGSYEQYF TGTGCCATCAGTGATGAAGGATCCTACGAGCAGTACTTC
NA TRBJ1-6 TRBD1 TRBV6-6 CASSSRLGTDPNSPLHF TGTGCCAGCAGTTCCCGACTTGGGACAGATCCCAATTCACCCCTCCACTTT
few TRBJ2-1 TRBD2 TRBV20-1 CSAGDSGLPYNEQFF TGCAGTGCTGGGGATAGCGGGCTCCCCTACAATGAGCAGTTCTTC
NA TRBJ2-7 NA TRBV5-5 CASSLKLDHEQYF TGTGCCAGCAGCTTGAAATTGGACCACGAGCAGTACTTC
NA TRBJ2-2 NA TRBV29-1 CSVEVPGDLTVGELFF TGCAGCGTTGAAGTCCCAGGCGATTTAACTGTCGGGGAGCTGTTTTTT
NA TRBJ2-3 TRBD1 TRBV3-1 CASSHARGLSGDTQYF TGTGCCAGCAGCCACGCCAGGGGGCTGAGTGGAGATACGCAGTATTTT
NA TRBJ1-6 NA TRBV28 CASSLYTRSSYNSPLHF TGTGCCAGCAGTTTATATACCCGGAGCTCCTATAATTCACCCCTCCACTTT
NA TRBJ2-5 NA TRBV6-2/TRBV6-3 CASSWPVVALETQYF TGTGCCAGCAGTTGGCCCGTAGTAGCGTTGGAGACCCAGTACTTC
NA TRBJ1-5 NA TRBV5-5 CASSSNLYNQPQHF TGTGCCAGCAGCTCGAACCTGTACAATCAGCCCCAGCATTTT
NA TRBJ2-1 NA TRBV6-2/TRBV6-3 CASRQGPIYNEQFF TGTGCCAGCAGACAAGGACCGATTTACAATGAGCAGTTCTTC
NA TRBJ1-2 NA TRBV19 CASSIGDLYGYTF TGTGCCAGTAGTATTGGGGACCTCTATGGCTACACCTTC
few TRBJ2-1 NA TRBV4-1 CASSQDFALGPPDEQFF TGTGCCAGCAGCCAAGATTTCGCCTTAGGTCCTCCGGATGAGCAGTTCTTC
NA TRBJ1-6 NA TRBV6-1 CASSEVVDPNSPLHF TGTGCCAGCAGTGAAGTTGTGGACCCTAATTCACCCCTCCACTTT
few TRBJ2-7 TRBD1 TRBV6-6 CASSYEDRAEQYF TGTGCCAGCAGTTACGAGGACAGGGCCGAGCAGTACTTC
NA TRBJ1-5 NA TRBV19 CASSTPSRALNQPQHF TGTGCCAGTAGTACCCCCAGTCGGGCCCTCAATCAGCCCCAGCATTTT
many TRBJ2-1 NA TRBV7-3 CASSLTGGLGNEQFF TGTGCCAGCAGCCTGACCGGGGGCTTGGGCAATGAGCAGTTCTTC
many TRBJ1-4 NA TRBV7-2 CASSLVGQPGEKLFF TGTGCCAGCAGCTTAGTCGGACAGCCCGGAGAAAAACTGTTTTTT
NA TRBJ2-7 NA TRBV5-5 CASSGTGLSYEQYF TGTGCCAGCAGCGGAACAGGGTTAAGTTACGAGCAGTACTTC
once TRBJ2-1 TRBD2 TRBV19 CASSISPGLAPVGNEQFF TGTGCCAGTAGTATATCCCCGGGACTAGCGCCCGTGGGCAATGAGCAGTTCTTC